This entry lists 14 T cell receptor beta chains sequenced from one sample in a study of shared clonotypes between healthy human individuals. Using immunoSEQ multiplex PCR, the repertoire was profiled, and TCRdb retains in-frame clones only, with some absent. The table includes just over 2,000,000 clones, approximately 94% detected once. Terminally differentiated effector memory CD45RA+ cells were excluded by CCR7 positive selection of CD45RO-negative cells. Sequenced sample: naive CD8+ T cells sorted from blood. These receptors were collected from a man between 18 and 35 years old in good health.

The V call is TRBV4-2, the J call TRBJ1-1; D remains ambiguous. The germline V gene encodes CDR1 LGHNA and CDR2 YNFKEQ. Between the trimmed V and J ends, which lost 0 bases and 3 bases, there was a span of 11 bases. The CDR3 contains 15 residues. CDR3 in DNA: TGTGCCAGCAGCCAAGATCGGTTGATGTACACTGAAGCTTTCTTT. It is translated as CASSQDRLMYTEAFF.

The rearrangement uses TRBV30 and TRBJ1-2; no reliable D call. The ends were cut back, 4 bases at V and 5 bases at J, with 17 bases in the middle. This CDR3 region has 14 residues. CDR1 and CDR2 from the germline V gene are GTSNPN and SVGIG (reference sequence). This chain's CDR3 is CAWTPGQLSYGYTF. CDR3 in DNA: TGTGCCTGGACCCCGGGCCAGCTGTCTTATGGCTACACCTTC.

The chain uses TRBV11-2 and TRBJ2-7; D is uncertain. This CDR3 spans 13 amino acids. Germline V CDR1 and CDR2: SGHAT, FQNNGV. V lost 5 bases, J lost 7 bases, and 15 bases lay in between. CDR3 sequence reads: CASSPTDGNEQYF. The CDR3 nucleotides read TGTGCCAGCAGCCCGACCGACGGTAATGAGCAGTACTTC. Based on the CDR3 plus reference TRBV11-2 and TRBJ2-7, the full variable domain is EAGVAQSPRYKIIEKRQSVAFWCNPISGHATLYWYQQILGQGPKLLIQFQNNGVVDDSQLPKDRFSAERLKGVDSTLKIQPAKLEDSAVYLCASSPTDGNEQYFGPGTRLTVT.

The CDR3 is CSSQGQGNPETQYF. The CDR3 DNA is TGCAGCTCCCAAGGACAGGGGAATCCAGAGACCCAGTACTTC. The V call is TRBV29-1, the J call TRBJ2-5; 9 bases line up with TRBD1. Germline assignment: CDR1 SQVTM and CDR2 ANQGSEA. V shed 8 bases and J 4 bases; nucleotides not matched to a gene: 11. The CDR3 extends over 14 amino acids.

The chain recombines TRBV7-9 with TRBJ1-2; a weak D match, TRBD1 (6 bases). Germline V gene sequence: CDR1 SEHNR, CDR2 FQNEAQ (reference sequence). The CDR3 runs to 12 residues. The ends were cut back, 5 bases at V and 5 bases at J, with 9 bases in the middle. The CDR3 loop is CASSGTSYGYTF. CDR3 coding DNA: TGTGCCAGCAGCGGGACAAGTTATGGCTACACCTTC.

The rearrangement joins TRBV28 to TRBJ2-2; TRBD1 might be the D (5 bases). The V gene lost 6 bases and the J gene lost 5 bases, with 19 bases spanning the gap. Germline V gene lookup returns CDR1 MDHEN and CDR2 SYDVKM. This CDR3 is 16 amino acids long. The CDR3 DNA sequence: TGTGCCAGCAGCAACCCCCAGGGAAGGGGTACCGGGGAGCTGTTTTTT. It specifies CASSNPQGRGTGELFF.

On this clone itself: Other DNA sequences from this sample encode an identical CDR3 as well. The chain carries TRBV7-9 and TRBJ1-1; D remains ambiguous. The CDR3 runs to 13 residues. V gave up 5 bases and J gave up 1 base, with 8 bases separating them. Germline CDR1 reads SEHNR; CDR2 reads FQNEAQ (reference sequence). Here the CDR3 DNA reads TGTGCCAGCAGCCCCTCCGGGAACACTGAAGCTTTCTTT. This gives the protein CASSPSGNTEAFF.

Notes on this clone: This sample includes further DNA sequences coding for the same CDR3. In DNA form, the CDR3 reads TGTGCCAGCAGTTACGGGCGGGAGGGCCTAGGAGAGACCCAGTACTTC. It is translated as CASSYGREGLGETQYF. The genes are TRBV6-5 and TRBJ2-5, with 9 bases aligning to TRBD2. With V trimmed by 2 bases and J by 4 bases, 8 bases remained unmatched. The CDR3 is 16 amino acids. Germline V gene lookup returns CDR1 MNHEY and CDR2 SVGAGI.

Remarks on this clone: The identical CDR3 is also encoded by other nucleotide sequences in the sample. The chain links TRBV9 to TRBJ2-7; D may match TRBD1 or TRBD2 (5 bases each). Between the trimmed V and J ends, which lost 0 bases and 2 bases, there was a span of 9 bases. Per the germline V gene, CDR1 is SGDLS and CDR2 is YYNGEE. The CDR3 runs to 14 residues. Written as DNA, the CDR3 is TGTGCCAGCAGCGTAGGCCAGGGACCCTACGAGCAGTACTTC. The encoded protein is CASSVGQGPYEQYF. The complete variable domain, with remaining parts taken from reference TRBV9 and TRBJ2-7, reads DSGVTQTPKHLITATGQRVTLRCSPRSGDLSVYWYQQSLDQGLQFLIQYYNGEERAKGNILERFSAQQFPDLHSELNLSSLELGDSALYFCASSVGQGPYEQYFGPGTRLTVT.

This clone appeared a single time. J is TRBJ2-1 and V is TRBV7-9; D is possibly TRBD1 (5 bases). Deletions cut 1 base from V and 1 base from J, with 11 bases between. CDR3 length equals 16 residues. Germline CDR1 SEHNR, CDR2 FQNEAQ (reference sequence). The CDR3 bases are TGTGCCAGCAGCTTAGAGCAGGGCCCTTCCTACAATGAGCAGTTCTTC. This sequence encodes CASSLEQGPSYNEQFF.

The chain links TRBV6-1 to TRBJ2-5; D is ambiguous. This CDR3 region has 16 residues. Germline V gene data show CDR1 as MNHNS and CDR2 as SASEGT. Trimming removed 3 bases from V and 1 base from J, with 15 bases in between. The CDR3 DNA reads TGTGCCAGCAGTGATTTCTCCAGAAGGGTCCAAGAGACCCAGTACTTC. It translates to CASSDFSRRVQETQYF.

The genes are TRBV13 and TRBJ1-1; D is possibly TRBD1 (5 bases). CDR1 and CDR2 (germline): PRHDT, FYEKMQ (reference sequence). Trimming shortened V by 0 bases and J by 0 bases, and 11 bases separated the two germline ends. The CDR3 is 16 amino acids. The CDR3: CASSLGPEGMNTEAFF. The CDR3 DNA follows: TGTGCCAGCAGCTTAGGCCCAGAGGGGATGAACACTGAAGCTTTCTTT.

The V gene is TRBV5-1, the J gene TRBJ2-1; D assignment may be TRBD1 or TRBD2 (5 bases each). The V gene lost 2 bases and the J gene lost 7 bases, with 19 bases spanning the gap. This CDR3 contains 16 residues. CDR1 SGHRS and CDR2 YFSETQ come from the germline V gene. CDR3 nucleotide sequence: TGCGCCAGCAGCTTCTTATCTGGGACCTCGGAGAATGAGCAGTTCTTC. Its protein product is CASSFLSGTSENEQFF.

This chain's CDR3 is CASSSKQGYNSPLHF. CDR3 DNA: TGTGCCAGCAGCTCCAAACAGGGCTATAATTCACCCCTCCACTTT. The chain links TRBV28 to TRBJ1-6; TRBD1 is a possible D gene (6 bases). V was cut by 6 bases and J by 3 bases, with 12 bases left in between. Germline V gene lookup returns CDR1 MDHEN and CDR2 SYDVKM. The CDR3 has 15 residues. The variable domain in full, with the rest retrieved from reference TRBV28 and TRBJ1-6, is DVKVTQSSRYLVKRTGEKVFLECVQDMDHENMFWYRQDPGLGLRLIYFSYDVKMKEKGDIPEGYSVSREKKERFSLILESASTNQTSMYLCASSSKQGYNSPLHFGNGTRLTVT.